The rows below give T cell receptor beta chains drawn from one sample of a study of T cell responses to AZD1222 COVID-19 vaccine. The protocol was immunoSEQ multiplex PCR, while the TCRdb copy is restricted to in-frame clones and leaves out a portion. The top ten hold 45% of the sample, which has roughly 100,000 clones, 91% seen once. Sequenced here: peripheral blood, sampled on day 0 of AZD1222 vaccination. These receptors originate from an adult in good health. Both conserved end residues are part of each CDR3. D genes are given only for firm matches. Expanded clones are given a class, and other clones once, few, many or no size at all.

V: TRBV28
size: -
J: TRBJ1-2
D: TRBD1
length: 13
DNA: TGTGCCAGCACTTTGGGGACAGGCAATGGCTACACCTTC
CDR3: CASTLGTGNGYTF

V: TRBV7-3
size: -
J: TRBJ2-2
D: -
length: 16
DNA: TGTGCCAGCAGCTTTACCGGGACTCAGCACACCGGGGAGCTGTTTTTT
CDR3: CASSFTGTQHTGELFF

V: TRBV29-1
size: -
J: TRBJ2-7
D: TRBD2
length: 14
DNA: TGCAGCGTTGAAGAGCGGGGGAGCTCCTACGAGCAGTACTTC
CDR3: CSVEERGSSYEQYF

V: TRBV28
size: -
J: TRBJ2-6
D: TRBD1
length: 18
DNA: TGTGCCAGCACCCGGATGGGACAGGCTGCCTACGGGGCCAACGTCCTGACTTTC
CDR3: CASTRMGQAAYGANVLTF

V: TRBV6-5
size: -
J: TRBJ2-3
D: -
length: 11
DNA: TGTGCCAGCACCCAGACAGATACGCAGTATTTT
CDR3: CASTQTDTQYF

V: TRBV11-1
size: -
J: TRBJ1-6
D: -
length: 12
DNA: TGTGCCAGCAGCGGGCCCCAATCACCCCTCCACTTT
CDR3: CASSGPQSPLHF

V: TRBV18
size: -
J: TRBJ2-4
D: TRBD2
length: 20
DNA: TGTGCCAGCTCACCAAACCTAGGGACTAGCGGGAGTGAAGCCAAAAACATTCAGTACTTC
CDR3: CASSPNLGTSGSEAKNIQYF

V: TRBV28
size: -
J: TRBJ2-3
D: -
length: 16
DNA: TGTGCCAGCAGTCCCCTGGACTCGGGTCTCACAGATACGCAGTATTTT
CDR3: CASSPLDSGLTDTQYF

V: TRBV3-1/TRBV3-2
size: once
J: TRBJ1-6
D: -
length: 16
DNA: TGTGCCAGCAGCCAAGATAAAGGACAGAATAATTCACCCCTCCACTTT
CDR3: CASSQDKGQNNSPLHF

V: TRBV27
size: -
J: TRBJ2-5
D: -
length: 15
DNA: TGTGCCAGCAGTTTATCGGCGAGGGTAGGAGAGACCCAGTACTTC
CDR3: CASSLSARVGETQYF

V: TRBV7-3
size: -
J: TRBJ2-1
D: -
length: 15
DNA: TGTGCCAGCAGTCTATCGCGGGCTGACTACAATGAGCAGTTCTTC
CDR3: CASSLSRADYNEQFF

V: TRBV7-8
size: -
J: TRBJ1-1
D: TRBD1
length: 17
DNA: TGTGCCAGCAGCTCCCAACAGGGGATAGGCATGAACACTGAAGCTTTCTTT
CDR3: CASSSQQGIGMNTEAFF

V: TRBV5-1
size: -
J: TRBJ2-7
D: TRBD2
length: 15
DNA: TGCGCCAGCAGCTTGACGGCGGGAGGGCGGGACGAGCAGTACTTC
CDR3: CASSLTAGGRDEQYF

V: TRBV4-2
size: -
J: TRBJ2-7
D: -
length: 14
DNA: TGTGCCAGCAGCCAAGATAGAGGGATCCACGAGCAGTACTTC
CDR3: CASSQDRGIHEQYF

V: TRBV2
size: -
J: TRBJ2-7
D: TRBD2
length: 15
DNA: TGTGCCAGCAGTAAAGGAGGACTAGCGGGAGAAGAGCAGTACTTC
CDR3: CASSKGGLAGEEQYF

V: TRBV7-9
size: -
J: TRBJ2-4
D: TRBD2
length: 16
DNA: TGTGCCAGCAGCTCCCGGGGGGATGGCCTATTAAACATTCAGTACTTC
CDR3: CASSSRGDGLLNIQYF

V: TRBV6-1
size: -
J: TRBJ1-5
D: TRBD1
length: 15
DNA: TGTGCCAGCAGTGAATTCGACAGGGGGCTGGGGGCCCAGCATTTT
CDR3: CASSEFDRGLGAQHF